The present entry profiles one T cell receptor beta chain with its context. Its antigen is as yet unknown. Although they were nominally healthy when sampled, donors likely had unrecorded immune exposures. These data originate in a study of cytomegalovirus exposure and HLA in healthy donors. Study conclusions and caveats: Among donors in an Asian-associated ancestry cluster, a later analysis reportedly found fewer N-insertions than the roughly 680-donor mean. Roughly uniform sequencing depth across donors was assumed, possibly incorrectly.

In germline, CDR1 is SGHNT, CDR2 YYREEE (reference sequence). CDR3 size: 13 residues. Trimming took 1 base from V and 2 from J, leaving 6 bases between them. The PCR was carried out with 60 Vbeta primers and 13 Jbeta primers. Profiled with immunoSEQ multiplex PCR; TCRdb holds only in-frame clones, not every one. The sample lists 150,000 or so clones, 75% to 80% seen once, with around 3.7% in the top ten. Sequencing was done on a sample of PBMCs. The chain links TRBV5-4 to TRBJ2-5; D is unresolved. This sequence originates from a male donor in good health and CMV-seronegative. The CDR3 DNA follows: TGTGCCAGCAGCTTGTGGCGGCAAGAGACCCAGTACTTC. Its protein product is CASSLWRQETQYF.